Sequencing of this T cell receptor beta chain was carried out in a study of blood T cell repertoires in COVID-19. Germline assignment: CDR1 SGHDT and CDR2 YYEEEE. This CDR3 has 16 amino acids. J was trimmed by 4 bases and V by 0 bases; bases with no gene match: 7. The table came from immunoSEQ multiplex PCR; TCRdb's copy has only in-frame clones and leaves some out. The table shows over 400,000 clones, with 70% to 90% occurring only once. This TCR was sampled from a woman aged 55-69 years who had recovered from COVID-19. Sequenced sample: PBMCs or T cells enriched from blood (not recorded which). The chain uses TRBV5-6 and TRBJ1-2, with TRBD1 matching over 9 bases. The CDR3 loop is CASSLGTGAVLYGYTF. The CDR3 nucleotides are TGTGCCAGCAGCTTGGGGACAGGGGCCGTCCTCTATGGCTACACCTTC.